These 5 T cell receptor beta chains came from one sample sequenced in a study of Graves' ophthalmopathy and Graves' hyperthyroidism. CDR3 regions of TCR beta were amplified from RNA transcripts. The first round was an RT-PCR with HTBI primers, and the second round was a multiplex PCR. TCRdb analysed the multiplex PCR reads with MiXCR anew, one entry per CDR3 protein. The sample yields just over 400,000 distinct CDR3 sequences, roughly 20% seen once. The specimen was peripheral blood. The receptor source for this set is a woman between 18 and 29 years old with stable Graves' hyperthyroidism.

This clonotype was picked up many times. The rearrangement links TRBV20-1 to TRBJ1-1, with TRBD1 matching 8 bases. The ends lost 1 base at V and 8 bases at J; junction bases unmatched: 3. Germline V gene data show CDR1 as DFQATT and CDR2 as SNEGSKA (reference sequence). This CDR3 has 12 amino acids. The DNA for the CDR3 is TGCAGTGCTAGAGCCACAGGGGGAGAAGCTTTCTTT. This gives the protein CSARATGGEAFF.

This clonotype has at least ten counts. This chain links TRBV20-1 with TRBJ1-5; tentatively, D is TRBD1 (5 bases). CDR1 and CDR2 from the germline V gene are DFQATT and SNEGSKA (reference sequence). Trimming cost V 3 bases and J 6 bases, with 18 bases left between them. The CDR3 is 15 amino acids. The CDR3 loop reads CSASFRAGRRQPQHF. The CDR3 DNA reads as TGCAGTGCTAGTTTCCGGGCAGGGCGGCGTCAGCCCCAGCATTTT.

The CDR3 DNA sequence: TGCGCCAGCAGTGTAGGGTTCTTGAACACTGAAGCTATTGAGACCCAGTACTTC. Protein: CASSVGFLNTEAIETQYF. The rearrangement links TRBV10-2 to TRBJ2-5; D gene unclear. The V and J ends lost 4 bases and 5 bases respectively, with 26 bases between them. In germline, CDR1 is WSHSY, CDR2 SAAADI. This CDR3 has 18 residues.

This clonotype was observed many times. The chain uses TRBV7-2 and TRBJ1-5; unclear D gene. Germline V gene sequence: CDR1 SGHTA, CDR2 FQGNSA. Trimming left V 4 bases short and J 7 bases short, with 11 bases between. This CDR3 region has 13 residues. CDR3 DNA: TGTGCCAGCAGCTCCTTTCCGGGACAGCCCCAGCATTTT. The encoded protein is CASSSFPGQPQHF.

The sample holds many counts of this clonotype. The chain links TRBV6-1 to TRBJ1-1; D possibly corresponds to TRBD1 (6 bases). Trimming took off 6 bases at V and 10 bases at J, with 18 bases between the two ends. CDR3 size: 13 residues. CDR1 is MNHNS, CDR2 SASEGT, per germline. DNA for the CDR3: TGTGCCAGCAGCCTGCCAGGGGTTGCGGCAGCTTTCTTT. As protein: CASSLPGVAAAFF.